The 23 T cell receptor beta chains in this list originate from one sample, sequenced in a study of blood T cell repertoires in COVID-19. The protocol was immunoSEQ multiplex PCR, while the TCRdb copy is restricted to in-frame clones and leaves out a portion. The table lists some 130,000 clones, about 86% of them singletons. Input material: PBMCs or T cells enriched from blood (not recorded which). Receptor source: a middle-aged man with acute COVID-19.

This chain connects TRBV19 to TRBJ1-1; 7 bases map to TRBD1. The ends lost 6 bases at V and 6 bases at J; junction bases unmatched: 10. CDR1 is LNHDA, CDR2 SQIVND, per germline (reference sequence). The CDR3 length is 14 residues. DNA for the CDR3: TGTGCCAGTAGGTTGGAGGGCAGGGGGGCTGAAGCTTTCTTT. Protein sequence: CASRLEGRGAEAFF.

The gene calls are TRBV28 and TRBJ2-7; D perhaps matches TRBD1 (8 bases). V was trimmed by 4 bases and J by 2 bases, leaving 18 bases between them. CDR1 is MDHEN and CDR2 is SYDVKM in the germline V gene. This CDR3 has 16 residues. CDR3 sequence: CASSSAQGGYTYEQYF. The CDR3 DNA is TGTGCCAGCAGTTCGGCACAGGGGGGGTATACCTACGAGCAGTACTTC.

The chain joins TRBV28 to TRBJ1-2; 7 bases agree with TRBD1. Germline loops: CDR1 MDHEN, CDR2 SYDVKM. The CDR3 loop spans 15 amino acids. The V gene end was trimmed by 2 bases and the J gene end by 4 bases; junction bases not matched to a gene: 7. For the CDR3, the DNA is TGTGCCAGCAGTTTACCACAGGGGTACGGCTATGGCTACACCTTC. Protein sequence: CASSLPQGYGYGYTF.

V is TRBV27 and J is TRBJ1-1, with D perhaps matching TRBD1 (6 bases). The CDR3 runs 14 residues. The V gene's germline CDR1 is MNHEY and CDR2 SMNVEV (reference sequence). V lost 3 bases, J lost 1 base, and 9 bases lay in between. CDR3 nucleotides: TGTGCCAGCAGTTTCGGGACACCGAACACTGAAGCTTTCTTT. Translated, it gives CASSFGTPNTEAFF.

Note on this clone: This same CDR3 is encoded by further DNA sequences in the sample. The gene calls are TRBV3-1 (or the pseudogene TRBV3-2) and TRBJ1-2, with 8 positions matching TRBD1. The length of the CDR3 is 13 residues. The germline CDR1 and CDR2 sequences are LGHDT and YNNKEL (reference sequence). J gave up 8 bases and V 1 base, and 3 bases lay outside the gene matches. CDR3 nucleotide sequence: TGTGCCAGCAGCCAAGCAGGGGGCGAGGGCTACACCTTC. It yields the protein CASSQAGGEGYTF.

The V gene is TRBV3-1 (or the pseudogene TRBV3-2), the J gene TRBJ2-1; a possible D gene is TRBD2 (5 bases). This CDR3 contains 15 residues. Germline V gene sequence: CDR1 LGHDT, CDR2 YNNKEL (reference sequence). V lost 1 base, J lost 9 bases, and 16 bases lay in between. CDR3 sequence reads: CASSQGARDPVEQFF. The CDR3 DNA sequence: TGTGCCAGCAGCCAAGGGGCCCGGGATCCGGTTGAGCAGTTCTTC.

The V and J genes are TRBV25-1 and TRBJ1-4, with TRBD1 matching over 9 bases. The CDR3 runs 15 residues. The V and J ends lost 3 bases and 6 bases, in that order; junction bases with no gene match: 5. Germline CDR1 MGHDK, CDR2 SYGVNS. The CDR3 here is CASSDTGGADEKLFF. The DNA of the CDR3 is TGTGCCAGCAGTGACACAGGGGGCGCGGATGAAAAACTGTTTTTT.

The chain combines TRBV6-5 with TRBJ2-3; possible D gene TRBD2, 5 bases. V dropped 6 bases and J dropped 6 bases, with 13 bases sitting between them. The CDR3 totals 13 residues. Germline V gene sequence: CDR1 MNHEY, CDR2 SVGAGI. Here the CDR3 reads CASRDLGSDTQYF. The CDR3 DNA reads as TGTGCCAGCAGGGACCTGGGGAGCGATACGCAGTATTTT.

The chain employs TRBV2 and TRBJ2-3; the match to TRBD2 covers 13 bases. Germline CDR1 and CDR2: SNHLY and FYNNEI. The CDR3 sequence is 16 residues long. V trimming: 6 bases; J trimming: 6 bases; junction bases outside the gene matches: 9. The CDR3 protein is CASSAGTSGIRDTQYF. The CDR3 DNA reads TGTGCCAGCAGCGCCGGGACTAGCGGGATCAGGGATACGCAGTATTTT.

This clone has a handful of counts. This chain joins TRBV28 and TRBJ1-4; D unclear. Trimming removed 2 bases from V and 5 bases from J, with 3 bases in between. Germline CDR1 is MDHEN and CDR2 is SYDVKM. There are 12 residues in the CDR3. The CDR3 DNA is TGTGCCAGCAGTTTACTAAATGAAAAACTGTTTTTT. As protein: CASSLLNEKLFF.

For the CDR3, the DNA is TGTGCCAGCAGTGAATTGGCGGCCCTTGAGCAGTTCTTC. Its protein product is CASSELAALEQFF. J is TRBJ2-1 and V is TRBV2; no clear D gene. This CDR3 contains 13 residues. Germline V gene lookup returns CDR1 SNHLY and CDR2 FYNNEI. Trimming took 2 bases from V and 9 from J, leaving 11 bases between them.

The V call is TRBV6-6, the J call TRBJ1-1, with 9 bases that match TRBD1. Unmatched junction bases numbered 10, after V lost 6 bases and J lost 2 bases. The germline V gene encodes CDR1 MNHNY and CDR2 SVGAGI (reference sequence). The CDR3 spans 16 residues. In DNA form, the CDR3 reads TGTGCCAGCAGGTACCAACAGGGGGCAGGAAACACTGAAGCTTTCTTT. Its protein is CASRYQQGAGNTEAFF.

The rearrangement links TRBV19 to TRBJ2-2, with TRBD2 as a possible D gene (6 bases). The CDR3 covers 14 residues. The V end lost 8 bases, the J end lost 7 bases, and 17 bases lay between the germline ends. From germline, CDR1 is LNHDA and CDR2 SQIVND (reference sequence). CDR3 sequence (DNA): TGTGCCAGTGGAGTAGGGCTAGCGATCGGGGAGCTGTTTTTT. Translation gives CASGVGLAIGELFF.

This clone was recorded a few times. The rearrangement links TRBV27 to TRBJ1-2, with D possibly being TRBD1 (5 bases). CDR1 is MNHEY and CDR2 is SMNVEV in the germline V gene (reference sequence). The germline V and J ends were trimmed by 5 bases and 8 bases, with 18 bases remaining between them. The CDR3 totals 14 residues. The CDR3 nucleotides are TGTGCCAGCAGTCCCTTGCAGGGCCTGGAGGGCTACACCTTC. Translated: CASSPLQGLEGYTF.

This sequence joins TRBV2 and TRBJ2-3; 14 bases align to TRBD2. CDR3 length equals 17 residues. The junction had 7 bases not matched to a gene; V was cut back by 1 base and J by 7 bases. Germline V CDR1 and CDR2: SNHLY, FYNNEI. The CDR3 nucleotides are TGTGCCAGCAGTGAAGGGACTAGCGGGGGGACTACCTATACGCAGTATTTT. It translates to CASSEGTSGGTTYTQYF.

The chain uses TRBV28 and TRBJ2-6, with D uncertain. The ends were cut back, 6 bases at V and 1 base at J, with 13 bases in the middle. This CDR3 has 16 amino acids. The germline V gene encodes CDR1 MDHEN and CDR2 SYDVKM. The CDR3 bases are TGTGCCAGCAGCCGCGCGTTCTTTTCTGGGGCCAACGTCCTGACTTTC. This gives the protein CASSRAFFSGANVLTF.

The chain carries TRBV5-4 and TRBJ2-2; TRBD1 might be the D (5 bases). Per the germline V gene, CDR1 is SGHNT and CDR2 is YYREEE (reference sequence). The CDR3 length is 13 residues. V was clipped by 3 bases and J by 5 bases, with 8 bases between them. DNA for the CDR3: TGTGCCAGCAGCTGGGGCGAGACCGGGGAGCTGTTTTTT. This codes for CASSWGETGELFF.

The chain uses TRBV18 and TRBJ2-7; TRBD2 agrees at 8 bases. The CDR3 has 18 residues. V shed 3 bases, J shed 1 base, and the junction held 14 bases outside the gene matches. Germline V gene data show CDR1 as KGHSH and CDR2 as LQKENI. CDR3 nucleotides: TGTGCCAGCTCACCCCTAATCCTTACTAGCGGTAGTTCCTACGAGCAGTACTTC. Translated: CASSPLILTSGSSYEQYF.

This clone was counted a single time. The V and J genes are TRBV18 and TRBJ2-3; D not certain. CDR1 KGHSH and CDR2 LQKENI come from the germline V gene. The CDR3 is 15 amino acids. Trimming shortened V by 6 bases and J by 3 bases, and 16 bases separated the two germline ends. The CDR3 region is CASSPPAARTDTQYF. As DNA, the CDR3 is TGTGCCAGCTCGCCCCCTGCGGCGAGAACAGATACGCAGTATTTT.

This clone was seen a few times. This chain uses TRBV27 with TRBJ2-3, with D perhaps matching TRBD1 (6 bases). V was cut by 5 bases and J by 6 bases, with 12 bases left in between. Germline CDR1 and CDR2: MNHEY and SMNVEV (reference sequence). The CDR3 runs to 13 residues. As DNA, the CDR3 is TGTGCCAGCAGTCCCTGGACAGAGGATACGCAGTATTTT. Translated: CASSPWTEDTQYF.

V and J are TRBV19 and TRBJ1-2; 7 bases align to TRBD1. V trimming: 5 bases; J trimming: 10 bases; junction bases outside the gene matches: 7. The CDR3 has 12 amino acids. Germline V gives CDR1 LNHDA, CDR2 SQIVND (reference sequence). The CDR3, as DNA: TGTGCCAGTAGTCCCCGACAGGGAAACTACACCTTC. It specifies CASSPRQGNYTF.

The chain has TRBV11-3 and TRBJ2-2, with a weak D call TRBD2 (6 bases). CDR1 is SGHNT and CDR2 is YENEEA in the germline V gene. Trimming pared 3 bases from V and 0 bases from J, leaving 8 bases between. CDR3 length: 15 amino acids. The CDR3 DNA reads TGTGCCAGCAGCTTGGAGGGGCCGAACACCGGGGAGCTGTTTTTT. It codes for CASSLEGPNTGELFF.

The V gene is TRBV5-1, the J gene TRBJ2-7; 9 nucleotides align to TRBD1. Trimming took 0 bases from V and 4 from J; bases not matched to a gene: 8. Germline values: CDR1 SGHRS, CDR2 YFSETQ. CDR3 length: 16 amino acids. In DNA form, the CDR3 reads TGCGCCAGCAGCTTGGCTTGGGGGGGACAGGGTTACGAGCAGTACTTC. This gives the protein CASSLAWGGQGYEQYF.